Listed here are 32 T cell receptor beta chains from one sample, sequenced in a study of cytomegalovirus exposure and HLA in healthy donors. The PCR made use of 60 Vbeta and 13 Jbeta primers. The data were produced by immunoSEQ multiplex PCR, yet TCRdb's version contains in-frame clones alone and is incomplete. The sample lists around 200,000 clones; almost 80% were seen once. Sequencing used PBMCs. Receptors were obtained from a young man in good health and CMV-seronegative.

This clone was counted a few times. One end of the junction is discordant with germline, which a read error may explain. The V call is TRBV28, the J call TRBJ2-7; TRBD2 aligns across 9 bases. Germline V lookup: CDR1 MDHEN, CDR2 SYDVKM. The CDR3 totals 15 residues. The CDR3 DNA is TGTGCCAGCAGCCCGCCGGGACTAGCATCCTTCGAGCAGTACTTC. This codes for CASSPPGLASFEQYF. Full variable domain (outside the CDR3, taken from reference TRBV28 and TRBJ2-7): DVKVTQSSRYLVKRTGEKVFLECVQDMDHENMFWYRQDPGLGLRLIYFSYDVKMKEKGDIPEGYSVSREKKERFSLILESASTNQTSMYLCASSPPGLASFEQYFGPGTRLTVT.

The rearrangement joins TRBV13 to TRBJ1-2; a weak D match, TRBD1 (5 bases). V gave up 3 bases and J gave up 4 bases, with 9 bases separating them. This CDR3 is 13 amino acids long. CDR1 and CDR2 from the germline V gene are PRHDT and FYEKMQ (reference sequence). The CDR3 reads CASSLGGTYGYTF. The CDR3 DNA reads as TGTGCCAGCAGCTTGGGGGGTACCTATGGCTACACCTTC.

V is TRBV12-5 and J is TRBJ1-1; perhaps TRBD1 as D (6 bases). The CDR3 spans 12 residues. The V end lost 3 bases, the J end lost 8 bases, and 10 bases lay between the germline ends. The germline CDR1 and CDR2 sequences are LGHNT and FRNRAP. DNA for the CDR3: TGTGCTAGTGGTTTTACAGGGCGAGAAGCTTTCTTT. Translating it yields CASGFTGREAFF.

This clone was recorded a few times. The chain uses TRBV28 and TRBJ2-3; 7 nucleotides align to TRBD2. The CDR3 is 15 amino acids. J lost 7 bases, V lost 1 base, and 8 bases had no gene match. Per the germline V gene, CDR1 is MDHEN and CDR2 is SYDVKM. CDR3 sequence reads: CASSLYPGTTHTQYF. Written as DNA, the CDR3 is TGTGCCAGCAGTTTATACCCGGGGACTACTCATACGCAGTATTTT.

The genes are TRBV5-4 and TRBJ1-1; 12 bases are shared with TRBD1. The germline CDR1 and CDR2 sequences are SGHNT and YYREEE (reference sequence). This CDR3 contains 19 residues. V lost 2 bases to trimming and J lost 0 bases; unmatched junction nucleotides: 11. The CDR3 nucleotides read TGTGCCAGCAGCTTAGATGGCCCGGGACAGGGGGCCCTGAACACTGAAGCTTTCTTT. It specifies CASSLDGPGQGALNTEAFF.

The gene calls are TRBV28 and TRBJ2-5, with TRBD1 matching over 10 bases. The CDR3 loop spans 17 amino acids. Germline V gives CDR1 MDHEN, CDR2 SYDVKM. With V trimmed by 4 bases and J by 3 bases, 11 bases remained unmatched. Here the CDR3 DNA reads TGTGCCAGCAGTTCCGGTGGGACAGGGGATTTTAAAGAGACCCAGTACTTC. Its translation: CASSSGGTGDFKETQYF.

V is TRBV28 and J is TRBJ2-1, with D possibly being TRBD1 (5 bases). The V end was cut by 1 base, the J end by 4 bases, with 14 bases between. Germline V gene sequence: CDR1 MDHEN, CDR2 SYDVKM. The CDR3 is 16 amino acids. Here the CDR3 reads CASSLSFMTEYNEQFF. The CDR3 DNA sequence: TGTGCCAGCAGTTTATCATTCATGACAGAATACAATGAGCAGTTCTTC.

The chain combines TRBV9 with TRBJ1-1, with 8 bases matching TRBD1. Germline V gene sequence: CDR1 SGDLS, CDR2 YYNGEE. Trimming at V came to 1 base and at J to 4 bases, leaving 3 bases not matched to a gene. The CDR3 contains 14 residues. This CDR3 reads CASSVQGASTEAFF. CDR3 coding DNA: TGTGCCAGCAGCGTACAGGGGGCCTCCACTGAAGCTTTCTTT. The full variable domain, completed using reference TRBV9 and TRBJ1-1, is DSGVTQTPKHLITATGQRVTLRCSPRSGDLSVYWYQQSLDQGLQFLIQYYNGEERAKGNILERFSAQQFPDLHSELNLSSLELGDSALYFCASSVQGASTEAFFGQGTRLTVV.

The chain is built from TRBV5-1 and TRBJ1-3; D is ambiguous. In germline, CDR1 is SGHRS, CDR2 YFSETQ. The CDR3 contains 16 residues. Trimming took 0 bases from V and 0 from J, leaving 10 bases between them. CDR3 in DNA: TGCGCCAGCAGCTTGGCTAACTACCACTCTGGAAACACCATATATTTT. Translation: CASSLANYHSGNTIYF.

V and J are TRBV5-1 and TRBJ2-1, with 8 bases aligning to TRBD1. Germline V gives CDR1 SGHRS, CDR2 YFSETQ. The V and J ends lost 4 bases and 3 bases, in that order; junction bases with no gene match: 6. The CDR3 runs to 15 residues. This CDR3 reads CASSPGGGGYNEQFF. The CDR3 DNA is TGCGCCAGCAGCCCAGGGGGCGGCGGCTACAATGAGCAGTTCTTC.

CDR3 in amino acids: CASSLAAGGSYNEQFF. CDR3 DNA: TGCGCCAGCAGCTTGGCGGCAGGGGGCTCCTACAATGAGCAGTTCTTC. The rearrangement uses TRBV5-1 and TRBJ2-1; 7 positions agree with TRBD1. This CDR3 has 16 residues. The J segment lost 0 bases and the V segment lost 0 bases, leaving 3 bases of the junction unmatched. Germline assignment: CDR1 SGHRS and CDR2 YFSETQ.

The chain links TRBV4-1 to TRBJ2-1; D not resolved. V gave up 0 bases and J gave up 6 bases, with 9 bases separating them. Germline V gene sequence: CDR1 MGHRA, CDR2 YSYEKL. The CDR3 contains 14 residues. The CDR3 coding sequence is TGCGCCAGCAGCCAAGAGAGGCTAACCAATGAGCAGTTCTTC. It specifies CASSQERLTNEQFF.

The gene calls are TRBV9 and TRBJ2-2, with TRBD2 identical over 9 bases. This CDR3 is built from 17 residues. V gave up 4 bases and J gave up 6 bases; unmatched junction bases: 13. Germline CDR1 is SGDLS and CDR2 is YYNGEE. The CDR3 coding sequence is TGTGCCAGCAGCAGTGACCCGCGGGGGGGGGTCGCCGGGGAGCTGTTTTTT. This encodes CASSSDPRGGVAGELFF.

This chain joins TRBV4-3 and TRBJ1-3; maybe TRBD1 (5 bases). Trimming shortened V by 4 bases and J by 7 bases, and 8 bases separated the two germline ends. Germline V gives CDR1 LGHNA, CDR2 YSLEER. CDR3 length: 12 residues. CDR3 protein: CASSPGGNTIYF. Here the CDR3 DNA reads TGCGCCAGCAGCCCCGGGGGGAACACCATATATTTT.

The chain combines TRBV19 with TRBJ1-6; weak D call: TRBD1 (6 bases). The germline V and J ends were trimmed by 7 bases and 16 bases, with 23 bases remaining between them. Germline V CDR1 and CDR2: LNHDA, SQIVND (reference sequence). This CDR3 comprises 14 residues. CDR3 DNA: TGTGCCAGTAAGTTTTCCCCGGACAGCACACAGCTCCACTTT. This translates into CASKFSPDSTQLHF.

This chain links TRBV19 with TRBJ1-6; tentative D call: TRBD1 (5 bases). The germline V gene encodes CDR1 LNHDA and CDR2 SQIVND (reference sequence). Trimming removed 3 bases at V and 8 bases at J, with 11 bases between. The CDR3 is 14 residues long. The CDR3 region has the DNA TGTGCCAGTAGTATGGAAGGGGTTTATTCACCCCTCCACTTT. This codes for CASSMEGVYSPLHF.

This clone was recorded once. V usage is TRBV11-3 and J usage is TRBJ2-1, with D perhaps TRBD2 (6 bases). This CDR3 has 13 residues. V lost 6 bases to trimming and J lost 10 bases, with 16 bases between them. The germline CDR1 and CDR2 sequences are SGHNT and YENEEA. The CDR3 protein is CASSPRGSGEQFF. CDR3 DNA sequence: TGTGCCAGCAGTCCCAGAGGTAGCGGAGAGCAGTTCTTC.

A few counts support this clone. One junction end does not reproduce the germline sequence, and a read error may be involved. The chain is built from TRBV7-9 and TRBJ1-1; 9 bases are shared with TRBD1. The CDR3 has 17 amino acids. CDR1 and CDR2 from the germline V gene are SEHNR and FQNEAQ (reference sequence). CDR3 amino acids: CSSSLPTGTGRNTEAFF. The CDR3 DNA is TGTTCCAGCAGCTTACCGACCGGGACAGGGCGAAACACTGAAGCTTTCTTT.

This clone was observed a handful of times. The chain uses TRBV15 and TRBJ2-1, with D possibly matching TRBD1 (5 bases). Looked up from germline, CDR1 is LNHNV and CDR2 is YYDKDF (reference sequence). Trimming removed 6 bases at V and 1 base at J, with 7 bases between. The CDR3 sequence is 13 residues long. CDR3 loop: CATRGESYNEQFF. CDR3 nucleotide sequence: TGTGCCACCAGAGGGGAATCCTACAATGAGCAGTTCTTC.

The gene calls are TRBV11-3 and TRBJ2-7; 9 bases are a match to TRBD1. The CDR3 sequence is 15 residues long. The V gene's germline CDR1 is SGHNT and CDR2 YENEEA. V shed 5 bases and J 2 bases; nucleotides not matched to a gene: 7. DNA of the CDR3: TGTGCCAGCAGCCCCCCGGGACAGGGTCCCTACGAGCAGTACTTC. Its translation is CASSPPGQGPYEQYF.

In DNA form, the CDR3 reads TGTGCCAGCAGTTCGGGACAGGGATTGGACACTGAAGCTTTCTTT. It yields the protein CASSSGQGLDTEAFF. V and J are TRBV27 and TRBJ1-1, with 9 bases identical to TRBD1. The CDR3 is 15 residues long. V shed 4 bases, J shed 3 bases, and the junction held 6 bases outside the gene matches. The germline V gene encodes CDR1 MNHEY and CDR2 SMNVEV (reference sequence).

The chain joins TRBV19 to TRBJ1-1; no definite D call. Germline CDR1 reads LNHDA; CDR2 reads SQIVND (reference sequence). Between the trimmed V and J ends, which lost 7 bases and 6 bases, there was a span of 15 bases. The CDR3 spans 13 residues. CDR3 nucleotides: TGTGCCAGTACTCCGGGGTCCGGGGCTGAAGCTTTCTTT. Amino acids: CASTPGSGAEAFF.

Here the CDR3 DNA reads TGCGCCAGCAGCCAAGACGTGACAGACAGCTCTGGAAACACCATATATTTT. Its translation is CASSQDVTDSSGNTIYF. This chain connects TRBV4-3 to TRBJ1-3, with D maybe TRBD1 (5 bases). This CDR3 region has 17 residues. Germline assignment: CDR1 LGHNA and CDR2 YSLEER. V was shortened by 0 bases and J by 0 bases, with 12 bases between the two germline ends.

This clone appeared a few times. This chain connects TRBV9 to TRBJ2-2; 8 nucleotides line up with TRBD2. Germline loops: CDR1 SGDLS, CDR2 YYNGEE. CDR3 length: 19 amino acids. The V and J ends lost 4 bases and 3 bases, in that order; junction bases with no gene match: 17. CDR3 sequence reads: CASSPRPGGPEIDTGELFF. DNA of the CDR3: TGTGCCAGCAGCCCCCGACCGGGAGGGCCGGAAATTGACACCGGGGAGCTGTTTTTT.

The rearrangement uses TRBV30 and TRBJ2-3; no reliable D call. The CDR3 totals 13 residues. V gave up 3 bases and J gave up 0 bases, with 7 bases separating them. CDR1 is GTSNPN and CDR2 is SVGIG in the germline V gene (reference sequence). This CDR3 is CAWSSGSTDTQYF. DNA for the CDR3: TGTGCCTGGAGCTCAGGCAGCACAGATACGCAGTATTTT.

The J gene is TRBJ1-5, the V gene TRBV19; 10 nucleotides align to TRBD1. Germline values: CDR1 LNHDA, CDR2 SQIVND (reference sequence). Trimming cost V 5 bases and J 7 bases; bases outside gene matches: 5. The CDR3 extends over 14 amino acids. This CDR3 is CASSPGTGEQPQHF. The CDR3 DNA is TGTGCCAGTAGTCCAGGGACAGGGGAACAGCCCCAGCATTTT. Full variable domain (remainder filled in from reference TRBV19 and TRBJ1-5): DGGITQSPKYLFRKEGQNVTLSCEQNLNHDAMYWYRQDPGQGLRLIYYSQIVNDFQKGDIAEGYSVSREKKESFPLTVTSAQKNPTAFYLCASSPGTGEQPQHFGDGTRLSIL.

V gene TRBV13 combines with J gene TRBJ1-2; 8 bases fit TRBD1. The CDR3 runs 16 residues. Trimming removed 5 bases from V and 6 bases from J; junction bases left unmatched: 14. Germline CDR1 PRHDT, CDR2 FYEKMQ (reference sequence). CDR3 region: CASSPDRGTAMHGYTF. CDR3 coding DNA: TGTGCCAGCAGCCCCGACAGGGGTACGGCCATGCATGGCTACACCTTC. The whole variable domain, filled in from reference TRBV13 and TRBJ1-2, reads AAGVIQSPRHLIKEKRETATLKCYPIPRHDTVYWYQQGPGQDPQFLISFYEKMQSDKGSIPDRFSAQQFSDYHSELNMSSLELGDSALYFCASSPDRGTAMHGYTFGSGTRLTVV.

This rearrangement joins TRBV19 to TRBJ2-1; TRBD2 matches 8 bases. V was pared by 3 bases and J by 10 bases, with 8 bases of the junction left unmatched. From germline, CDR1 is LNHDA and CDR2 SQIVND (reference sequence). The CDR3 extends over 14 amino acids. The CDR3 reads CASSMFGGAEEQFF. The DNA for the CDR3 is TGTGCCAGTAGTATGTTCGGGGGGGCCGAAGAGCAGTTCTTC.

This rearrangement joins TRBV7-3 to TRBJ2-5, with D perhaps matching TRBD1 (5 bases). V lost 5 bases, J lost 5 bases, and 18 bases lay in between. Germline-derived CDR1 and CDR2 are SGHTA and FQGTGA. The CDR3 runs to 15 residues. CDR3 region: CASSARGGFFETQYF. The CDR3 DNA sequence: TGTGCCAGCAGCGCAAGGGGTGGGTTCTTCGAGACCCAGTACTTC. Drawing the rest from reference TRBV7-3 and TRBJ2-5, the complete variable domain is GAGVSQTPSNKVTEKGKYVELRCDPISGHTALYWYRQSLGQGPEFLIYFQGTGAADDSGLPNDRFFAVRPEGSVSTLKIQRTERGDSAVYLCASSARGGFFETQYFGPGTRLLVL.

The chain employs TRBV4-3 and TRBJ2-1; 7 bases map to TRBD2. This CDR3 region has 16 residues. CDR1 and CDR2 from the germline V gene are LGHNA and YSLEER. With V trimmed by 4 bases and J by 5 bases, 11 bases remained unmatched. CDR3 sequence reads: CASSRFVRGSNNEQFF. The CDR3 coding sequence is TGCGCCAGCAGCCGGTTCGTGCGGGGGTCGAACAATGAGCAGTTCTTC.

The J gene is TRBJ2-1, the V gene TRBV5-1; TRBD2 aligns across 9 bases. The V segment lost 4 bases and the J segment 8 bases; nucleotides outside the gene matches: 13. In germline, CDR1 is SGHRS, CDR2 YFSETQ. CDR3 length equals 16 residues. CDR3 in DNA: TGCGCCAGCAGCGGGGGACTAGCACACTACGGACATGAGCAGTTCTTC. Protein sequence: CASSGGLAHYGHEQFF.

Only a few counts were recorded for this clone. This chain connects TRBV5-4 to TRBJ1-5, with TRBD1 as a possible D gene (6 bases). The CDR3 runs to 15 residues. V lost 0 bases and J lost 0, with 7 bases in between. Germline V gives CDR1 SGHNT, CDR2 YYREEE (reference sequence). The CDR3 reads CASSLAGASNQPQHF. In DNA form, the CDR3 reads TGTGCCAGCAGCTTGGCAGGGGCTAGCAATCAGCCCCAGCATTTT.